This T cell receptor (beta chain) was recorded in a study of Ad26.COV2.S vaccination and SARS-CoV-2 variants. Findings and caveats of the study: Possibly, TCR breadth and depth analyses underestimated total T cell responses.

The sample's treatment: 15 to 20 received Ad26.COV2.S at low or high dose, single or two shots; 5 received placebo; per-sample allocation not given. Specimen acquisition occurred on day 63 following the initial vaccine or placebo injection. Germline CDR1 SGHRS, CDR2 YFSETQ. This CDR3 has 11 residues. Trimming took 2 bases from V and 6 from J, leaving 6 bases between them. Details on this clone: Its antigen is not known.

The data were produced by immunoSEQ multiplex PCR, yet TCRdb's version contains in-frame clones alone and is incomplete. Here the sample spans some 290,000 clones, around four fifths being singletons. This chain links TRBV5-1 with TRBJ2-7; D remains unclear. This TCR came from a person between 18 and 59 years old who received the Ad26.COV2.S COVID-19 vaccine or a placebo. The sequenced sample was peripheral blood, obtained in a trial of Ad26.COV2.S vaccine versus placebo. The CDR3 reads CASSLNSEQYF. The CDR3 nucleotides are TGCGCCAGCAGCTTAAATTCCGAGCAGTACTTC.